This TCR beta chain was sequenced during a study of OX40 agonist ivuxolimab in advanced cancers. The overall study: Aged roughly 23 to 80 with a mean of 60 years, they were 82.7% male.

Produced via immunoSEQ multiplex PCR; TCRdb's table is partial and in-frame only. This sample has roughly 41,000 clones, with around 83% found just once. Study outcomes and limitations: At 0.1 to 3.0 mg/kg, CD4+ and CD8+ blood T cells expanded clonally by week 6. Expanded clones were, on average, more numerous in CD8+ T cells than in CD4+. Expansion of clones was among the lowest in partial responders at 0.1-3.0 mg/kg.

For this clone: The antigen remains undetermined.

The CDR3 covers 14 residues. The V gene lost 2 bases and the J gene lost 5 bases, with 14 bases spanning the gap. Germline V gene data show CDR1 as SGHDT and CDR2 as YYEEEE. This clonotype was obtained from an adult with an advanced solid tumor such as melanoma, head and neck, liver or kidney cancer. The chain combines TRBV5-6 with TRBJ2-7, with D tentatively TRBD2 (6 bases). Here the sequenced sample was CD4+ or CD8+ T cells sorted from blood, taken in a trial of the OX40 agonist ivuxolimab. The CDR3 nucleotides are TGTGCCAGCAGCTTTCTCCCAGGGAGGAACGAGCAGTACTTC. Translated, it gives CASSFLPGRNEQYF.